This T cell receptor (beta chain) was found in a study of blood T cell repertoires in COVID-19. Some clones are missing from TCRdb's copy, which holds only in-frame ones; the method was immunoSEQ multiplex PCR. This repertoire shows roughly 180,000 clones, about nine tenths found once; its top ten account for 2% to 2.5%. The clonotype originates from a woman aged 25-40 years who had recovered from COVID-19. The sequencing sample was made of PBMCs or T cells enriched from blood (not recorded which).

CDR3 loop: CASSFSTGTEAFF. CDR3 DNA: TGTGCCAGCAGCTTTTCGACAGGGACTGAAGCTTTCTTT. This chain connects TRBV11-2 to TRBJ1-1, with 7 positions matching TRBD1. Germline CDR1 reads SGHAT; CDR2 reads FQNNGV. The CDR3 spans 13 residues. V lost 3 bases to trimming and J lost 5 bases; unmatched junction nucleotides: 3. The full variable domain, its missing parts supplied by reference TRBV11-2 and TRBJ1-1, is EAGVAQSPRYKIIEKRQSVAFWCNPISGHATLYWYQQILGQGPKLLIQFQNNGVVDDSQLPKDRFSAERLKGVDSTLKIQPAKLEDSAVYLCASSFSTGTEAFFGQGTRLTVV.